Listed below are T cell receptor beta chains from one sample, sequenced in a study of blood T cell repertoires in COVID-19. The data were produced by immunoSEQ multiplex PCR, yet TCRdb's version contains in-frame clones alone and is incomplete. In the table there are 150,000 to 200,000 clones, roughly four fifths of which are singletons. Sequenced input: peripheral blood. The receptor source for this set is a human donor in a cohort sampled during active COVID-19. CDR3s include the opening cysteine and the closing phenylalanine or tryptophan.

TRBV10-2,CASSLLDTYEQYF
TRBV5-1,CASSWRTSGGYNEQFF
TRBV5-6,CASSLASARNQPQHF
TRBV27,CASSSGTSGSPYEQYF
TRBV3-1/TRBV3-2,CASSQVGGRIDEQFF
TRBV5-1,CASTFGHTGTGICGNQPQHF
TRBV10-3,CATAAGAEETQYF
TRBV11-3,CASSLDRVREQFF
TRBV7-9,CASSHDFGNSADTQYF
TRBV2,CASRDWHSYEQYF
TRBV3-1/TRBV3-2,CASSQGEGRETQYF
TRBV5-1,CASSSFRGINTEAFF
TRBV24-1,CATSKQSSYNEQFF
TRBV2,CASSDRVISTDTQYF
TRBV28,CASSLLAESNYGYTF
TRBV6-6,CASNRVRGNEKLFF
TRBV4-3,CASSVLDRGSYEQYF
TRBV10-1,CASRVAENTGELFF
TRBV10-1,CASSSGLAVTDTQYF
TRBV6-6,CASSYTAYEQYF
TRBV7-8,CASSLNSYNEQFF
TRBV14,CASSQWQGYEQYF
TRBV5-6,CASSSGRAYYNEQFF
TRBV24-1,CATSDFSGRNEQFF
TRBV7-2,CASSLAGPREEQYF
TRBV24-1,CATSDTREALAKNIQYF
TRBV5-4,CASSWSRADEQYF
TRBV19,CASSSDRSNTEAFF
TRBV5-1,CASSQSGQGDEKLFF
TRBV5-1,CASGGGGSESVMGQFF
TRBV28,CASSPGQGLGKQFF
TRBV5-1,CASSSGEPETQYF
TRBV27,CASSRGLAGGRVETQYF
TRBV5-4,CASSLKTGGATEAFF
TRBV5-1,CASSPGGGQETQYF
TRBV10-3,CAISESAAGGNYGYTF
TRBV30,CAWSVAGADTQYF
TRBV6-2/TRBV6-3,CASSHSYDINYGYTF
TRBV7-2,CASSPGTYNSPLHF
TRBV2,CASSEAPVRGSPLHF
TRBV7-2,CASSATYEQYF
TRBV7-2,CASSLGGGKDTEAFF
TRBV9,CASSERAQNTEAFF